The 25 T cell receptor beta chains reported below all come from one sample, sequenced in a study of blood T cells in healthy people across ages. PCR was performed a second time for about 7 to 11 cycles using a sample-barcoded 5' primer and a J-beta primer mix. TCRdb reprocessed the 5' RACE reads with MiXCR, giving one entry per CDR3 protein. This sample has just under 750,000 distinct CDR3 sequences, with about 20% found just once. Specimen: blood. The receptors derive from a man between 65 and 85 years old in good health.

This clonotype showed up many times. The J gene is TRBJ1-2, the V gene TRBV29-1; 10 nucleotides line up with TRBD1. The V gene's germline CDR1 is SQVTM and CDR2 ANQGSEA. The CDR3 has 13 residues. J lost 7 bases, V lost 5 bases, and 7 bases had no gene match. The CDR3 protein is CSVWRQGAGGYTF. CDR3 coding DNA: TGCAGCGTTTGGAGACAGGGGGCTGGTGGCTACACCTTC.

This clonotype was seen more than once but under ten times. The V and J genes are TRBV29-1 and TRBJ1-2, with D possibly being TRBD1 (6 bases). The V gene lost 6 bases and the J gene lost 8 bases, with 13 bases spanning the gap. Germline CDR1 and CDR2: SQVTM and ANQGSEA. The CDR3 has 11 residues. The CDR3 sequence is CSVHSGDGYTF. CDR3 bases: TGCAGCGTCCACTCAGGGGACGGCTACACCTTC.

CDR3 DNA: TGCAGTGCCCAAAAAGACAGCGGGGCAGAGACCCAGTACTTC. This gives the protein CSAQKDSGAETQYF. The chain uses TRBV20-1 and TRBJ2-5; 7 positions agree with TRBD2. The germline CDR1 and CDR2 sequences are DFQATT and SNEGSKA (reference sequence). This CDR3 is 14 amino acids long. J lost 4 bases, V lost 6 bases, and 11 bases had no gene match.

The rearrangement joins TRBV27 to TRBJ1-5; 9 bases are a match to TRBD1. Germline CDR1 MNHEY, CDR2 SMNVEV (reference sequence). After removal of 6 bases from V and 2 bases from J, the junction contained 14 bases not matched to a gene. The length of the CDR3 is 18 residues. CDR3 loop: CASSRRVQGALGNQPQHF. For the CDR3, the DNA is TGTGCCAGCAGCCGCCGGGTACAGGGGGCGCTTGGCAATCAGCCCCAGCATTTT.

This rearrangement joins TRBV24-1 to TRBJ2-1; tentatively, D is TRBD1 (5 bases). The V end was cut by 3 bases, the J end by 8 bases, with 13 bases between. Per the germline V gene, CDR1 is KGHDR and CDR2 is SFDVKD. The CDR3 is 14 residues long. The CDR3 protein is CATSDLQAAHEQFF. The CDR3 coding sequence is TGTGCCACCAGTGATCTACAGGCGGCCCATGAGCAGTTCTTC.

The rearrangement links TRBV12-3 or TRBV12-4 to TRBJ2-7; D remains unclear. V lost 4 bases and J 7 bases, leaving 14 bases between the germline ends. This CDR3 spans 13 amino acids. DNA of the CDR3: TGTGCCAGCAGTTCGACGGACGCAAGGGAGCAGTACTTC. Amino acid sequence: CASSSTDAREQYF.

This clonotype was seen a few times. The rearrangement joins TRBV7-9 to TRBJ1-2, with TRBD1 identical over 9 bases. Trimming took 6 bases from V and 3 from J; bases not matched to a gene: 14. Germline CDR1 and CDR2: SEHNR and FQNEAQ (reference sequence). The CDR3 has 17 residues. This CDR3 reads CASSRRTGTGLDYGYTF. The CDR3, as DNA: TGTGCCAGCAGTCGACGAACCGGGACAGGGCTGGACTATGGCTACACCTTC.

In its sample, this clonotype was seen a few times. One end of the junction is discordant with germline, which a read error may explain. The chain carries TRBV7-6 and TRBJ1-5; the D is unclear. This CDR3 region has 13 residues. Germline V gene lookup returns CDR1 SGHVS and CDR2 FNYEAQ. In DNA, the CDR3 is TGTGCCAGCAGCTTAGCTAGCAATCGGCCCCAGCATTTT. Translating it yields CASSLASNRPQHF.

This clonotype was seen only a few times. The CDR3: CASRPTSGGPDTQYF. The CDR3 nucleotides read TGTGCCAGCAGACCGACTAGCGGGGGGCCAGATACGCAGTATTTT. The chain combines TRBV6-5 with TRBJ2-3, with 13 positions matching TRBD2. V dropped 6 bases and J dropped 4; count of bases not matched to a gene: 4. This CDR3 contains 15 residues. Per germline, CDR1 MNHEY and CDR2 SVGAGI.

This rearrangement joins TRBV15 to TRBJ2-1, with 8 bases lining up with TRBD1. The length of the CDR3 is 15 residues. V lost 5 bases and J lost 2; bases outside the gene matches: 5. CDR1 LNHNV and CDR2 YYDKDF come from the germline V gene (reference sequence). The CDR3: CATSLRDRTYNEQFF. The CDR3 nucleotides read TGTGCCACCAGCTTGAGGGACAGGACCTACAATGAGCAGTTCTTC. The variable domain in full, with the rest retrieved from reference TRBV15 and TRBJ2-1, is DAMVIQNPRYQVTQFGKPVTLSCSQTLNHNVMYWYQQKSSQAPKLLFHYYDKDFNNEADTPDNFQSRRPNTSFCFLDIRSPGLGDTAMYLCATSLRDRTYNEQFFGPGTRLTVL.

This clonotype was observed a handful of times. The J gene is TRBJ2-5, the V gene TRBV20-1; D might be TRBD2 (5 bases). Germline lookup yields CDR1 DFQATT and CDR2 SNEGSKA (reference sequence). V shed 2 bases and J shed 7 bases, with 14 bases lying between them. This CDR3 is built from 13 residues. The CDR3, as DNA: TGCAGTGCTAGAACGGGGAGCCACAGGACCCAGTACTTC. Translated, it gives CSARTGSHRTQYF.

The sample holds a few counts of this clonotype. The genes are TRBV7-2 and TRBJ2-7, with no clear D. Germline-derived CDR1 and CDR2 are SGHTA and FQGNSA. CDR3 length equals 16 residues. Trimming stripped 5 bases from V and 0 bases from J, with 17 bases between. The CDR3 sequence: CASSPSVVRSSYEQYV. The CDR3 DNA reads TGTGCCAGCAGCCCTTCTGTCGTGAGGAGCTCCTACGAGCAGTACGTC.

The V call is TRBV5-1, the J call TRBJ2-5; either TRBD1 or TRBD2 may fit D (6 bases each). Gene TRBJ2-7 matches the end of the DNA better, so the J call may be wrong. In germline, CDR1 is SGHRS, CDR2 YFSETQ. The CDR3 totals 14 residues. In DNA, the CDR3 is TGCGCCAGCAGCCCGGAGGGACATTCCTACGAGCAGTACTTC. This gives the protein CASSPEGHSYEQYF.

This clonotype was seen a handful of times. The chain joins TRBV11-2 to TRBJ2-6; unclear D gene. Deletions cut 1 base from V and 2 bases from J, with 9 bases between. CDR3 length: 16 residues. The germline V gene has CDR1 SGHAT and CDR2 FQNNGV. The DNA of the CDR3 is TGTGCCAGCAGCTTAGCAAGATTCCCTGGGGCCAACGTCCTGACTTTC. Residues: CASSLARFPGANVLTF.

The rearrangement uses TRBV29-1 and TRBJ2-7; D remains ambiguous. In germline, CDR1 is SQVTM, CDR2 ANQGSEA. The CDR3 spans 12 residues. V shed 1 base and J shed 7 bases, with 11 bases lying between them. CDR3 loop: CSVEGLPREQYF. The DNA for the CDR3 is TGCAGCGTTGAAGGACTCCCAAGGGAGCAGTACTTC.

This sequence joins TRBV20-1 and TRBJ1-6; TRBD1 might be the D (5 bases). There are 15 residues in the CDR3. Trimming stripped 0 bases from V and 7 bases from J, with 13 bases between. The V gene's germline CDR1 is DFQATT and CDR2 SNEGSKA (reference sequence). CDR3 DNA sequence: TGCAGTGCTAGAGAGCCCCTTGGGGCGAATTCACCCCTCCACTTT. This codes for CSAREPLGANSPLHF.

This chain joins TRBV24-1 and TRBJ2-3; no clear D. The CDR3 loop spans 13 amino acids. The germline V and J ends were trimmed by 9 bases and 2 bases, with 11 bases remaining between them. Germline CDR1 is KGHDR and CDR2 is SFDVKD. The CDR3 loop is CATRFGATDTQYF. The CDR3 nucleotides are TGTGCCACCCGGTTTGGTGCCACAGATACGCAGTATTTT.

There are a few counts of this clonotype. The chain links TRBV12-3 or TRBV12-4 to TRBJ2-5; the D gene is possibly TRBD1 (5 bases). TRBJ2-7 explains the end of the DNA better; the J call may be wrong. The CDR3 runs to 13 residues. CDR3 amino acids: CASSLMGRYEQYF. CDR3 in DNA: TGTGCCAGCAGTTTAATGGGGCGGTACGAGCAGTACTTC.

This clonotype showed up just a few times. The genes are TRBV25-1 and TRBJ1-4; D perhaps matches TRBD1 (5 bases). The CDR3 loop spans 18 amino acids. Germline CDR1 reads MGHDK; CDR2 reads SYGVNS. Trimming pared 8 bases from V and 7 bases from J, leaving 29 bases between. The CDR3 sequence is CASSTPGTRSRVGEKLFF. DNA of the CDR3: TGTGCCAGCTCGACACCCGGGACCAGGTCCAGAGTCGGTGAAAAACTGTTTTTT.

This clonotype was seen a handful of times. This CDR3 reads CASSKPGTATFNYGYTF. CDR3 DNA: TGTGCCAGCAGTAAACCCGGGACAGCTACTTTTAACTATGGCTACACCTTC. The chain joins TRBV6-5 to TRBJ1-2; 7 nucleotides match TRBD1. The CDR3 length is 17 residues. Germline CDR1 and CDR2: MNHEY and SVGAGI. V dropped 5 bases and J dropped 1; count of bases not matched to a gene: 13.

The chain joins TRBV12-3 or TRBV12-4 to TRBJ2-7; D unclear. The CDR3 is made up of 11 amino acids. The germline V and J ends were trimmed by 4 bases and 6 bases, with 7 bases remaining between them. The CDR3 bases are TGTGCCAGCAGTTCCTTTGGCGAGCAGTACTTC. Encoded protein: CASSSFGEQYF.

This clonotype was detected only a few times. The chain joins TRBV28 to TRBJ2-1; D is unresolved. The V gene lost 1 base and the J gene lost 9 bases, with 7 bases spanning the gap. This CDR3 is 12 amino acids long. Germline V gene data show CDR1 as MDHEN and CDR2 as SYDVKM. CDR3 loop: CASSLSDGEQFF. DNA of the CDR3: TGTGCCAGCAGTTTATCGGACGGTGAGCAGTTCTTC. Using reference TRBV28 and TRBJ2-1 for the parts outside the CDR3, the full variable domain is DVKVTQSSRYLVKRTGEKVFLECVQDMDHENMFWYRQDPGLGLRLIYFSYDVKMKEKGDIPEGYSVSREKKERFSLILESASTNQTSMYLCASSLSDGEQFFGPGTRLTVL.

This clonotype was seen more than once but under ten times. The chain employs TRBV12-3 or TRBV12-4 and TRBJ2-1, with TRBD1 matching over 9 bases. Trimming removed 2 bases from V and 6 bases from J; junction bases left unmatched: 11. The CDR3 sequence is 17 residues long. The CDR3 coding sequence is TGTGCCAGCAGTTTAAGCTTGGGGACAGGGAATTCCAATGAGCAGTTCTTC. Protein sequence: CASSLSLGTGNSNEQFF.

This clonotype was found a few times. The rearrangement uses TRBV18 and TRBJ2-1, with D unclear. Germline CDR1 reads KGHSH; CDR2 reads LQKENI. V was clipped by 3 bases and J by 0 bases, with 12 bases between them. The CDR3 is 16 amino acids. CDR3 coding DNA: TGTGCCAGCTCACCGATCTGGCCATCCTCCTACAATGAGCAGTTCTTC. Residues: CASSPIWPSSYNEQFF.

This clonotype was seen only a few times. This sequence joins TRBV19 and TRBJ2-5; D is uncertain. The CDR3 has 12 residues. The V gene lost 7 bases and the J gene lost 4 bases, with 10 bases spanning the gap. Germline loops: CDR1 LNHDA, CDR2 SQIVND (reference sequence). Here the CDR3 DNA reads TGTGCCAGTATGGGATTGGGAGAGACCCAGTACTTC. Amino acids: CASMGLGETQYF.